Below, 26 T cell receptor beta chains from the same sample are listed, as sequenced in a study of blood T cell repertoires in COVID-19. Only in-frame clones appear in the TCRdb table, and some are missing; sequencing was by immunoSEQ multiplex PCR. This table holds approximately 270,000 clones, roughly 88% found once. Material: PBMCs or T cells enriched from blood (not recorded which). These receptors originate from a woman between 45 and 60 years old who had recovered from COVID-19.

A few counts support this clone. The chain employs TRBV5-1 and TRBJ2-1; D unclear. Germline lookup yields CDR1 SGHRS and CDR2 YFSETQ. Trimming cost V 1 base and J 4 bases, with 15 bases left between them. The CDR3 is 16 amino acids. The chain's CDR3 is CASSLKQPSVYNEQFF. For the CDR3, the DNA is TGCGCCAGCAGCTTGAAACAGCCGTCGGTGTACAATGAGCAGTTCTTC.

The J gene is TRBJ2-3, the V gene TRBV6-4; the D gene is possibly TRBD2 (6 bases). The CDR3 sequence is 13 residues long. V was cut by 5 bases and J by 6 bases, with 12 bases left in between. Germline loops: CDR1 MRHNA, CDR2 SNTAGT. CDR3 loop: CASSLSGRDTQYF. The DNA of the CDR3 is TGTGCCAGCAGTTTATCAGGGAGGGATACGCAGTATTTT.

CDR3 in amino acids: CASILTGSSYEQYF. The CDR3 nucleotides are TGTGCCAGCATCCTGACAGGGAGCTCCTACGAGCAGTACTTC. This rearrangement joins TRBV28 to TRBJ2-7; 7 nucleotides align to TRBD1. The V segment lost 7 bases and the J segment 0 bases; nucleotides outside the gene matches: 6. Germline loops: CDR1 MDHEN, CDR2 SYDVKM. The CDR3 spans 14 residues. The complete variable domain, with remaining parts taken from reference TRBV28 and TRBJ2-7, reads DVKVTQSSRYLVKRTGEKVFLECVQDMDHENMFWYRQDPGLGLRLIYFSYDVKMKEKGDIPEGYSVSREKKERFSLILESASTNQTSMYLCASILTGSSYEQYFGPGTRLTVT.

The V gene is TRBV18, the J gene TRBJ1-3; D is unclear. The CDR3 length is 16 residues. The V and J ends lost 0 bases and 5 bases respectively, with 14 bases between them. Looked up from germline, CDR1 is KGHSH and CDR2 is LQKENI. CDR3 sequence (DNA): TGTGCCAGCTCACCACCGAGGCAGCTCCTCCGAAACACCATATATTTT. Translation gives CASSPPRQLLRNTIYF.

The chain links TRBV9 to TRBJ2-1; 12 positions match TRBD2. The CDR3 totals 15 residues. CDR1 is SGDLS, CDR2 YYNGEE, per germline. Trimming removed 4 bases from V and 7 bases from J; junction bases left unmatched: 6. DNA of the CDR3: TGTGCCAGCAGCCCTCGGACTAGCGGGAAAAATGAGCAGTTCTTC. Its protein product is CASSPRTSGKNEQFF.

The chain employs TRBV6-5 and TRBJ1-5, with D unresolved. The germline V gene has CDR1 MNHEY and CDR2 SVGAGI. V shed 5 bases and J shed 5 bases, with 10 bases lying between them. The CDR3 is made up of 13 amino acids. The CDR3 sequence: CASSKDYHQPQHF. As DNA, the CDR3 is TGTGCCAGCAGTAAGGACTATCATCAGCCCCAGCATTTT.

This chain links TRBV7-8 with TRBJ1-2; TRBD1 matches at 9 bases. Trimming took 4 bases from V and 4 from J; bases not matched to a gene: 7. This CDR3 region has 15 residues. Germline assignment: CDR1 SGHVS and CDR2 FQNEAQ. The DNA of the CDR3 is TGTGCCAGCAGCTCACAGGGGGCGCGTAGCTATGGCTACACCTTC. This codes for CASSSQGARSYGYTF. Full variable domain (outside the CDR3, taken from reference TRBV7-8 and TRBJ1-2): GAGVSQSPRYKVAKRGQDVALRCDPISGHVSLFWYQQALGQGPEFLTYFQNEAQLDKSGLPSDRFFAERPEGSVSTLKIQRTQQEDSAVYLCASSSQGARSYGYTFGSGTRLTVV.

The V call is TRBV5-4, the J call TRBJ1-2, with 8 bases fitting TRBD1. Germline V CDR1 and CDR2: SGHNT, YYREEE (reference sequence). The V segment lost 5 bases and the J segment 8 bases; nucleotides outside the gene matches: 5. There are 12 residues in the CDR3. The CDR3 reads CASSSTGEGYTF. The CDR3, as DNA: TGTGCCAGCAGTTCGACAGGGGAAGGCTACACCTTC.

DNA of the CDR3: TGTGCCAGCAGTTTATTGCAGCAAGAGACCCAGTACTTC. Translated: CASSLLQQETQYF. V is TRBV28 and J is TRBJ2-5; D is unclear. The CDR3 runs 13 residues. Germline CDR1 is MDHEN and CDR2 is SYDVKM. Trimming cost V 1 base and J 2 bases, with 5 bases left between them.

J is TRBJ2-7 and V is TRBV18; a possible D gene is TRBD2 (5 bases). V was cut by 3 bases and J by 1 base, with 16 bases left in between. Germline assignment: CDR1 KGHSH and CDR2 LQKENI. The CDR3 runs to 16 residues. The CDR3 nucleotides are TGTGCCAGCTCACCTTCACCGGGATTCATTTCCTACGAGCAGTACTTC. It translates to CASSPSPGFISYEQYF.

This chain links TRBV7-2 with TRBJ2-5, with 9 bases matching TRBD2. CDR3 length: 16 residues. The germline CDR1 and CDR2 sequences are SGHTA and FQGNSA. V shed 1 base and J 4 bases; nucleotides not matched to a gene: 7. In DNA form, the CDR3 reads TGTGCCAGCAGCTTAGTCTCAGCGGGGGGTCGAGAGACCCAGTACTTC. Translation gives CASSLVSAGGRETQYF.

The chain links TRBV7-9 to TRBJ1-1, with 7 bases fitting TRBD1. CDR1 is SEHNR and CDR2 is FQNEAQ in the germline V gene (reference sequence). This CDR3 region has 15 residues. Trimming removed 4 bases from V and 4 bases from J; junction bases left unmatched: 9. CDR3 DNA sequence: TGTGCCAGCAGCTCTCCGAAGACAGGGCTCACTGAAGCTTTCTTT. Residues: CASSSPKTGLTEAFF.

The V and J genes are TRBV7-6 and TRBJ2-7, with D tentatively TRBD1 (6 bases). This CDR3 has 16 residues. V lost 2 bases and J 3 bases, leaving 17 bases between the germline ends. From germline, CDR1 is SGHVS and CDR2 FNYEAQ. Here the CDR3 DNA reads TGTGCCAGCAGCTTACAAAACCGGGGCAGGGGCTACGAGCAGTACTTC. This gives the protein CASSLQNRGRGYEQYF.

J is TRBJ2-7 and V is TRBV6-6; 11 nucleotides agree with TRBD1. The junction had 8 bases not matched to a gene; V was cut back by 7 bases and J by 6 bases. The length of the CDR3 is 14 residues. Germline CDR1 MNHNY, CDR2 SVGAGI (reference sequence). CDR3 sequence: CASTGQGAGGEQYF. In DNA form, the CDR3 reads TGTGCCAGCACAGGACAGGGGGCAGGAGGCGAGCAGTACTTC.

The V call is TRBV11-2, the J call TRBJ2-3; the D gene is possibly TRBD2 (6 bases). CDR3 length: 15 amino acids. Germline V lookup: CDR1 SGHAT, CDR2 FQNNGV. V dropped 5 bases and J dropped 0 bases, with 12 bases sitting between them. CDR3 coding DNA: TGTGCCAGCAGCCAGCTAGCGAGTAGCACAGATACGCAGTATTTT. Translated: CASSQLASSTDTQYF.

J is TRBJ1-2 and V is TRBV20-1; D gene ambiguous. V was clipped by 3 bases and J by 7 bases, with 9 bases between them. Germline assignment: CDR1 DFQATT and CDR2 SNEGSKA (reference sequence). This CDR3 is 11 amino acids long. The CDR3 coding sequence is TGCAGTGCTAGTTTTGTCGGTGGCTACACCTTC. Protein: CSASFVGGYTF.

The chain uses TRBV7-9 and TRBJ1-3; maybe TRBD1 (5 bases). Trimming left V 5 bases short and J 0 bases short, with 17 bases between. CDR1 and CDR2 (germline): SEHNR, FQNEAQ (reference sequence). CDR3 size: 17 residues. CDR3 residues: CASSRTIGHISGNTIYF. CDR3 DNA sequence: TGTGCCAGCAGCCGAACCATCGGACATATCTCTGGAAACACCATATATTTT.

The rearrangement uses TRBV1 and TRBJ1-1. TRBV1 is termed a pseudogene. This CDR3 is built from 15 residues. For the CDR3, the DNA is TGCACCAGCAGCCTTCGTAGGCGGAAGAACACTGAAGCTTTCTTT. It yields the protein CTSSLRRRKNTEAFF.

The chain couples TRBV10-3 to TRBJ2-3, with TRBD2 identical over 9 bases. J gave up 2 bases and V 5 bases, and 5 bases lay outside the gene matches. The germline CDR1 and CDR2 sequences are ENHRY and SYGVKD. The CDR3 totals 15 residues. The CDR3 loop is CAISRLAGLTDTQYF. The CDR3 coding sequence is TGTGCCATCAGTCGCCTAGCGGGGCTCACAGATACGCAGTATTTT.

The rearrangement uses TRBV7-8 and TRBJ2-7; D perhaps matches TRBD2 (5 bases). This CDR3 is built from 13 residues. Germline V gene data show CDR1 as SGHVS and CDR2 as FQNEAQ. V was trimmed by 0 bases and J by 7 bases, leaving 10 bases between them. The CDR3 region is CASSLAFRREQYF. Here the CDR3 DNA reads TGTGCCAGCAGCTTAGCTTTCAGGAGGGAGCAGTACTTC.

This clone was seen at least ten times. The rearrangement joins TRBV7-6 to TRBJ2-7; 9 bases align to TRBD2. The germline V gene has CDR1 SGHVS and CDR2 FNYEAQ. Trimming cost V 5 bases and J 2 bases; bases outside gene matches: 4. CDR3 length: 14 residues. CDR3 region: CASSTLAGTYEQYF. In DNA form, the CDR3 reads TGTGCCAGCAGCACCCTAGCGGGAACCTACGAGCAGTACTTC. Combining the CDR3 with reference TRBV7-6 and TRBJ2-7 gives the whole variable domain GAGVSQSPRYKVTKRGQDVALRCDPISGHVSLYWYRQALGQGPEFLTYFNYEAQQDKSGLPNDRFSAERPEGSISTLTIQRTEQRDSAMYRCASSTLAGTYEQYFGPGTRLTVT.

The V and J genes are TRBV28 and TRBJ2-1, with TRBD1 matching over 7 bases. The ends lost 6 bases at V and 1 base at J; junction bases unmatched: 6. The CDR3 is 15 residues long. The V gene's germline CDR1 is MDHEN and CDR2 SYDVKM. The CDR3 DNA sequence: TGTGCCAGCAGCAGCCACAGGGGATCCTACAATGAGCAGTTCTTC. This gives the protein CASSSHRGSYNEQFF. Full variable domain (remainder filled in from reference TRBV28 and TRBJ2-1): DVKVTQSSRYLVKRTGEKVFLECVQDMDHENMFWYRQDPGLGLRLIYFSYDVKMKEKGDIPEGYSVSREKKERFSLILESASTNQTSMYLCASSSHRGSYNEQFFGPGTRLTVL.

The chain carries TRBV5-4 and TRBJ2-1; 15 bases are shared with TRBD2. The germline V gene encodes CDR1 SGHNT and CDR2 YYREEE (reference sequence). V shed 4 bases and J 8 bases; nucleotides not matched to a gene: 10. The CDR3 runs 17 residues. The CDR3 loop is CASSPGLAGGGTHEQFF. The CDR3 nucleotides read TGTGCCAGCAGCCCCGGACTAGCGGGAGGGGGTACCCATGAGCAGTTCTTC.

The chain is built from TRBV6-5 and TRBJ1-1; 8 bases map to TRBD1. Germline V lookup: CDR1 MNHEY, CDR2 SVGAGI. The CDR3 is 12 residues long. The CDR3 loop reads CATLQGEGGAFF. Written as DNA, the CDR3 is TGTGCTACGCTACAGGGGGAAGGGGGAGCTTTCTTT.

Only one count was recorded for this clone. The chain carries TRBV4-1 and TRBJ2-1; D is unresolved. This CDR3 region has 15 residues. V was shortened by 4 bases and J by 0 bases, with 10 bases between the two germline ends. Germline CDR1 reads MGHRA; CDR2 reads YSYEKL. The CDR3 reads CASSRTESSYNEQFF. The CDR3, as DNA: TGCGCCAGCAGCCGCACAGAGAGCTCCTACAATGAGCAGTTCTTC.

This chain connects TRBV28 to TRBJ2-6; D not certain. Germline-derived CDR1 and CDR2 are MDHEN and SYDVKM. The CDR3 is 15 residues long. The V end lost 3 bases, the J end lost 0 bases, and 6 bases lay between the germline ends. DNA of the CDR3: TGTGCCAGCAGTTTCAGAGGCTCTGGGGCCAACGTCCTGACTTTC. Its translation: CASSFRGSGANVLTF. The entire variable domain, with the rest obtained from reference TRBV28 and TRBJ2-6, is as follows: DVKVTQSSRYLVKRTGEKVFLECVQDMDHENMFWYRQDPGLGLRLIYFSYDVKMKEKGDIPEGYSVSREKKERFSLILESASTNQTSMYLCASSFRGSGANVLTFGAGSRLTVL.